The entry below describes one T cell receptor beta chain. What antigen it recognizes has not been identified. No base qualities exist here, and no much larger clone lies one base off it. These data are taken from a study of post-analysis software for immune sequencing data (dated by TCRdb to between 2015 and 2017). Background for the entire study: Recorded disease courses included relapsing-remitting, secondary progressive and progressive-relapsing multiple sclerosis, with some patients lacking subtype annotation. Patient repertoires were compared against roughly 12 previously published healthy control repertoires from donors aged about 6 to 27 years. A subset of samples was prepared in parallel using single-end sample barcoding, then pooled and co-amplified after Illumina adapter ligation.

The receptor library was made with PCR. Sequencing relied on an Illumina HiSeq 2500. To reduce PCR and sequencing biases, unique molecular identifiers were incorporated into the TCR beta cDNA libraries. Every 1 to 10 million input T cells yielded 500,000 or so cDNA molecules, meaning each molecule approximated one T cell. The same protocol used for the earlier healthy control dataset was applied to prepare and sequence the patient libraries. Samples belonging to the same batch were prepared together, multiplexed and sequenced on a shared HiSeq lane. As for the authors' bioinformatics: Raw barcoded reads were processed with MIGEC, discarding single-read molecular identifier groups before consensus assembly and CDR3 extraction. VDJtools was used for post-analysis of the clonotype tables, and diversity was normalized by down-sampling every dataset to the size of the smallest sample. In repertoire overlap clustering, CDR3 amino acid sequences, but not nucleotide sequences, were matched to correct batch-related cross-sample contamination. TCRdb reprocessing: public reads trimmed at Q25 with fastp, clones called with MiXCR, in-frame beta chains kept. A single entry per CDR3 protein holds the most common genes and DNA from its merged rows. TCRdb, not the authors, supplied the V and J calls. Recorded for this sample are 750,000 to 900,000 distinct CDR3 sequences; roughly 50% of them occurred a single time. The ten most abundant clones make up roughly 4.9% of the sample.

TCR beta repertoires were profiled from peripheral blood of roughly 13 young patients with multiple sclerosis to demonstrate the VDJtools post-analysis software. The patients with multiple sclerosis were children and adolescents between about 6 and 15 years of age. Study-wide findings and limitations: When samples were clustered directly using the F measure, samples prepared in the same batch co-clustered strongly, which prompted a batch-effect correction. The multiple sclerosis patient group was slightly younger than the control group. Compared with controls, multiple sclerosis patients had significantly lower normalized Chao1 diversity, a finding suggesting substantial peripheral T-cell clonal expansion. Four or five TRBV segments, including TRBV5-6, TRBV5-1 and TRBV20-1, were significantly more frequent in patients than controls.

The germline V gene specifies MGHDK as CDR1 and SYGVNS as CDR2. Taken from cysteine to phenylalanine, the CDR3 has 15 residues. The kept DNA is CDR3 alone, 45 bases in frame from the first base. V trim: 2 bases; J trim: 4 bases; unmatched bases: 5. Material for sequencing was blood. This clonotype originated in a girl aged 5 to 17 with multiple sclerosis. The chain joins TRBV25-1 to TRBJ2-1, with 7 central nucleotides matching TRBD2. CDR3 reads: CASSEGTNIYNEQFF. The nucleotide sequence reads as follows: TGTGCCAGCAGTGAAGGGACTAACATATACAATGAGCAGTTCTTC.